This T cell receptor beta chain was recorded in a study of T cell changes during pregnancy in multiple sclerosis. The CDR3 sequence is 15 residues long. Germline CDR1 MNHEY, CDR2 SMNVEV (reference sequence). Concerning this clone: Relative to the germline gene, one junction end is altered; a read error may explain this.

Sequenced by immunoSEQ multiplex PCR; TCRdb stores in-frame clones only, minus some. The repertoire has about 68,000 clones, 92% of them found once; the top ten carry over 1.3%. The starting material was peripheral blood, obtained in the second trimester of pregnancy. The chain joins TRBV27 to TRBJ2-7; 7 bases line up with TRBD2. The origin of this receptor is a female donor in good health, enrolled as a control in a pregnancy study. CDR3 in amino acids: CASGLEGGPIYEQYF. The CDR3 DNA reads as TGTGCCAGCGGTTTAGAGGGAGGGCCGATCTACGAGCAGTACTTC.